These 6 T cell receptor beta chains came from one sample sequenced in a study of T cells in Graves' hyperthyroidism and ophthalmopathy. TCR beta CDR3 sequences were amplified from RNA transcripts. HTBI primers were used for first-round RT-PCR of the TCR CDR3. TCRdb re-analysed the multiplex PCR reads in MiXCR, keeping a single row per CDR3 protein. The sample yields 300,000 to 450,000 distinct CDR3 sequences, less than 15% seen once. Source material: blood. The receptors shown here come from a woman between 18 and 29 years old with Graves' hyperthyroidism.

This clonotype was seen many times. The gene calls are TRBV10-1 and TRBJ1-1, with no clear D. Trimming pared 5 bases from V and 1 base from J, leaving 8 bases between. This CDR3 spans 13 amino acids. Germline CDR1 and CDR2: WNHNN and SYGVQD (reference sequence). The CDR3 loop is CASSRGGNTEAFF. DNA for the CDR3: TGCGCCAGCAGTCGTGGTGGGAACACTGAAGCTTTCTTT.

This clonotype has a count of ten or more. The genes are TRBV3-1 and TRBJ2-1, with D hard to call. Trimming took off 4 bases at V and 10 bases at J, with 17 bases between the two ends. Germline CDR1 LGHDT, CDR2 YNNKEL (reference sequence). The CDR3 runs to 14 residues. The CDR3 nucleotides read TGTGCCAGCAGCCCAATCCCGAGTGTCCGGGAGCAGTTCTTC. This translates into CASSPIPSVREQFF.

In this sample, this clonotype turned up many times. The chain is built from TRBV20-1 and TRBJ2-3; D might be TRBD2 (6 bases). The germline V and J ends were trimmed by 5 bases and 3 bases, with 12 bases remaining between them. The CDR3 extends over 13 amino acids. In germline, CDR1 is DFQATT, CDR2 SNEGSKA (reference sequence). The chain's CDR3 is CSALGGATDTQYF. Here the CDR3 DNA reads TGCAGTGCTCTAGGAGGGGCTACAGATACGCAGTATTTT.

This clonotype was picked up many times. V usage is TRBV12-3 or TRBV12-4 and J usage is TRBJ1-1; weak D call: TRBD1 (6 bases). Trimming pared 6 bases from V and 10 bases from J, leaving 21 bases between. There are 14 residues in the CDR3. CDR3 nucleotides: TGTGCCAGCAGCCTGACAGGCGTCCAAATGTTAGCTTTCTTT. This sequence encodes CASSLTGVQMLAFF.

This clonotype has a count of ten or more. The J gene is TRBJ2-3, the V gene TRBV7-3; 8 positions match TRBD2. Germline trimming cut 5 bases from V and 4 bases from J; bases unmatched to any gene: 8. The CDR3 totals 15 residues. Germline CDR1 is SGHTA and CDR2 is FQGTGA. CDR3 residues: CASSKSGSIADTQYF. CDR3 sequence (DNA): TGTGCCAGCAGCAAGAGCGGGAGTATCGCAGATACGCAGTATTTT.

There are many counts of this clonotype. The chain has TRBV6-2 or TRBV6-3 and TRBJ2-7; D is possibly TRBD1 (6 bases). Germline V gene sequence: CDR1 MNHEY, CDR2 SVGEGT. This CDR3 comprises 13 residues. V lost 6 bases, J lost 2 bases, and 11 bases lay in between. CDR3 DNA: TGTGCCAGCAGACGACAGGTACCCTACGAGCAGTACTTC. As protein: CASRRQVPYEQYF.